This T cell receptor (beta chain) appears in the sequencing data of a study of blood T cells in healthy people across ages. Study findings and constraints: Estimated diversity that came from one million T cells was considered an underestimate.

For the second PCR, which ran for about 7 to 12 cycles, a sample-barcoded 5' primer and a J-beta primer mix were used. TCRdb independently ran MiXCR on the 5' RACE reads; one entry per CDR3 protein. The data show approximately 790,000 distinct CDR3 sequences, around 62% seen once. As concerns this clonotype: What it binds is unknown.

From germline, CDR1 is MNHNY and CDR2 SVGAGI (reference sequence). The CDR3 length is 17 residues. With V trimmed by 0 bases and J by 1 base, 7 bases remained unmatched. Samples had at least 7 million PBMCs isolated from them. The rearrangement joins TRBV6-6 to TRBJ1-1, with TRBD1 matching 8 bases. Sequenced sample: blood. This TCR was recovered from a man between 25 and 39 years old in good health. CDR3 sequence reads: CASSYSTDRAENTEAFF. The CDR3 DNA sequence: TGTGCCAGCAGTTACTCGACGGACAGGGCTGAGAACACTGAAGCTTTCTTT.